These T cell receptor beta chains were read from a single sample in a study of T-cell memory formation after mild COVID-19. TCRdb itself ran the 5' RACE reads through MiXCR, one entry per CDR3 protein. The data contain roughly 190,000 distinct CDR3 sequences, about 10% of them singletons. The specimen was PBMCs or a T cell subset sorted from them (not recorded which). The origin of the receptors is a man younger than 30 who had mild COVID-19 (a few samples of this study predate the infection). Cell type and time point are not known. CDR3s include the opening cysteine and the closing phenylalanine or tryptophan.

v_gene | CDR3aa
TRBV14 | CASSPLGANYGYTF
TRBV20-1 | CSAPDSYNEQFF
TRBV12-5 | CASLGTSSYNEQFF
TRBV7-6 | CASSLAEKAPIPPNEQFF
TRBV12-3/TRBV12-4 | CASSPLGTEAFF
TRBV7-2 | CASSLAAGTQYF
TRBV20-1 | CSAFRPGANTEAFF
TRBV20-1 | CSAGENRGGHGYTF
TRBV29-1 | CSVSPASGGVADTQYF
TRBV5-1 | CASSLGPGREAEAFF
TRBV2 | CASSESSGVYNEQFF
TRBV7-9 | CASSPTGGPLGGYTF
TRBV5-5 | CASSRSGGEFF
TRBV21-1 | CASRRRRDPYNEQFF
TRBV5-1 | CASSGGRYVQETQYF
TRBV10-3 | CAISGPGTGVQETQYF
TRBV24-1 | CATSDNMNTEAFF
TRBV7-2 | CASSHRREIYNEQFF
TRBV20-1 | CSPAQGGNQPKHF
TRBV19 | CATRRGPTVVGTEAFF
TRBV7-3 | CASSLGHYNEQFF
TRBV7-2 | CASSSIGERGPYNEQFF